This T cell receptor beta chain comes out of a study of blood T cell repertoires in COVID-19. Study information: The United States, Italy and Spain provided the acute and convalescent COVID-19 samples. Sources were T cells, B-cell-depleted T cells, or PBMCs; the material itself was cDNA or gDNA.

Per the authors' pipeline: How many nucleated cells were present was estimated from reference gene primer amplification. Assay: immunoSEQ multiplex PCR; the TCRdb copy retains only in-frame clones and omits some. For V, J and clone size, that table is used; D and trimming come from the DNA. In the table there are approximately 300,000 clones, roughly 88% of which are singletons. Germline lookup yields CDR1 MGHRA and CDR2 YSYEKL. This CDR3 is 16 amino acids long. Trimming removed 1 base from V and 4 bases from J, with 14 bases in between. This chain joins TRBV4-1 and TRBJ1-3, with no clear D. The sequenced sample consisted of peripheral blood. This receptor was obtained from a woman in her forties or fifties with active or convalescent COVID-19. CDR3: CASSQVVTATGNTIYF. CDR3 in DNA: TGCGCCAGCAGCCAAGTTGTTACAGCTACGGGAAACACCATATATTTT.